These 24 T cell receptor beta chains originate from one sample sequenced in a study of blood T cell repertoires in COVID-19. Method: immunoSEQ multiplex PCR; TCRdb's copy keeps in-frame clones and lacks some. The table has around 52,000 clones, about 80% seen once; the top ten hold less than 25%. The source material was peripheral blood. The receptor source for this set is a woman aged 60-75 years with acute or convalescent COVID-19.

This chain links TRBV7-2 with TRBJ2-6, with D unclear. There are 15 residues in the CDR3. CDR1 is SGHTA and CDR2 is FQGNSA in the germline V gene. V was pared by 5 bases and J by 0 bases, with 8 bases between. The CDR3 DNA follows: TGTGCCAGCAGCAAACTGCGCTCTGGGGCCAACGTCCTGACTTTC. Translated: CASSKLRSGANVLTF.

The rearrangement joins TRBV18 to TRBJ1-1; D perhaps matches TRBD1 (5 bases). Germline CDR1 KGHSH, CDR2 LQKENI. V was clipped by 3 bases and J by 5 bases, with 10 bases between them. The CDR3 has 13 amino acids. CDR3 amino acids: CASSPAGGTEAFF. The CDR3 bases are TGTGCCAGCTCACCCGCGGGGGGAACTGAAGCTTTCTTT.

The chain uses TRBV19 and TRBJ1-3, with D possibly TRBD1 on 6 matching bases. Germline CDR1 and CDR2: LNHDA and SQIVND (reference sequence). The CDR3 covers 15 residues. With 5 bases removed from V and 0 bases from J, the gap between germline ends came to 11 bases. The CDR3 reads CASSYGQTSGNTIYF. In DNA, the CDR3 is TGTGCCAGTAGTTATGGACAGACCTCTGGAAACACCATATATTTT.

This clone has just a few counts. The chain employs TRBV2 and TRBJ1-4; TRBD1 is a possible D gene (6 bases). V lost 1 base, J lost 5 bases, and 8 bases lay in between. CDR1 SNHLY and CDR2 FYNNEI come from the germline V gene. The CDR3 has 14 residues. The CDR3 bases are TGTGCCAGCAGTGAAGGGCAGGGGAATGAAAAACTGTTTTTT. Residues: CASSEGQGNEKLFF.

The gene calls are TRBV4-3 and TRBJ1-6; tentative D call: TRBD1 (6 bases). The V end was cut by 4 bases, the J end by 7 bases, with 20 bases between. Germline CDR1 and CDR2: LGHNA and YSLEER. The CDR3 contains 17 residues. The CDR3 DNA follows: TGCGCCAGCAGCCGCCACACTAACAGGGACACAAATTCACCCCTCCACTTT. It yields the protein CASSRHTNRDTNSPLHF.

This chain connects TRBV15 to TRBJ2-1; D remains ambiguous. CDR3 length: 15 amino acids. With 2 bases removed from V and 6 bases from J, the gap between germline ends came to 14 bases. From germline, CDR1 is LNHNV and CDR2 YYDKDF (reference sequence). CDR3 DNA sequence: TGTGCCACCAGCAGATCGACAACGGTTTCCAATGAGCAGTTCTTC. Encoded protein: CATSRSTTVSNEQFF.

The rearrangement joins TRBV2 to TRBJ2-1; 9 nucleotides match TRBD2. Germline V gene lookup returns CDR1 SNHLY and CDR2 FYNNEI. The CDR3 is 16 residues long. V was pared by 7 bases and J by 2 bases, with 9 bases of the junction left unmatched. The CDR3 DNA reads TGTGCCAGCACCGACAGCCTAGCGGGGACCTACAATGAGCAGTTCTTC. Residues: CASTDSLAGTYNEQFF.

This clone was seen only a few times. This chain links TRBV5-5 with TRBJ1-4, with a weak D call TRBD1 (6 bases). The germline V gene encodes CDR1 SGHKS and CDR2 YYEKEE (reference sequence). The ends were cut back, 2 bases at V and 2 bases at J, with 10 bases in the middle. The CDR3 extends over 15 amino acids. The CDR3 loop is CASSLPTGTNEKLFF. Here the CDR3 DNA reads TGTGCCAGCAGCTTACCCACAGGGACTAATGAAAAACTGTTTTTT.

This sequence joins TRBV27 and TRBJ2-1; TRBD2 agrees at 11 bases. The CDR3 has 15 residues. V was clipped by 3 bases and J by 6 bases; unmatched bases: 4. Germline CDR1 reads MNHEY; CDR2 reads SMNVEV (reference sequence). The CDR3 DNA reads TGTGCCAGCAGTTTTGATAGCGGGGGGGCCAATGAGCAGTTCTTC. It is translated as CASSFDSGGANEQFF.

CDR3 sequence (DNA): TGTGCCAGTAGTACCGGGGGTGGGGATGAGACTGAAGCTTTCTTT. Amino acids: CASSTGGGDETEAFF. The V call is TRBV19, the J call TRBJ1-1; weak D call: TRBD1 (5 bases). In germline, CDR1 is LNHDA, CDR2 SQIVND (reference sequence). The CDR3 runs 15 residues. Trimming shortened V by 4 bases and J by 5 bases, and 17 bases separated the two germline ends.

The chain couples TRBV5-6 to TRBJ2-3, with 8 nucleotides matching TRBD2. V was pared by 0 bases and J by 1 base, with 4 bases of the junction left unmatched. This CDR3 has 16 residues. Per germline, CDR1 SGHDT and CDR2 YYEEEE. The chain's CDR3 is CASSLEWRGGTDTQYF. The CDR3 coding sequence is TGTGCCAGCAGCTTGGAATGGCGGGGGGGCACAGATACGCAGTATTTT.

This sequence joins TRBV6-5 and TRBJ1-2, with 7 bases aligning to TRBD1. This CDR3 has 11 amino acids. V dropped 11 bases and J dropped 7; count of bases not matched to a gene: 7. The germline CDR1 and CDR2 sequences are MNHEY and SVGAGI. In DNA form, the CDR3 reads TGTGCCTGCTCACAGGGGCCTGGCTACACCTTC. This sequence encodes CACSQGPGYTF.

In nucleotides, the CDR3 is TGTGCCAGCAGCTTTGACGGGGTCGCCAAAAACATTCAGTACTTC. Amino acids: CASSFDGVAKNIQYF. V usage is TRBV7-9 and J usage is TRBJ2-4; a weak D match, TRBD2 (5 bases). Germline lookup yields CDR1 SEHNR and CDR2 FQNEAQ (reference sequence). Trimming pared 3 bases from V and 1 base from J, leaving 10 bases between. CDR3 length equals 15 residues.

The chain couples TRBV5-5 to TRBJ2-3, with a tentative D call TRBD2 (5 bases). Germline CDR1 and CDR2: SGHKS and YYEKEE (reference sequence). V gave up 4 bases and J gave up 9 bases, with 12 bases separating them. The CDR3 sequence is 12 residues long. The CDR3 DNA follows: TGTGCCAGCAGCGCCGGACTTGGGACGCAGTATTTT. Translating gives CASSAGLGTQYF.

This chain connects TRBV2 to TRBJ2-5; D might be TRBD1 (6 bases). This CDR3 has 16 residues. V lost 8 bases to trimming and J lost 5 bases, with 24 bases between them. The germline gives CDR1 SNHLY, CDR2 FYNNEI. CDR3 in amino acids: CASLSPSGHDWETQYF. In DNA, the CDR3 is TGTGCCAGCCTAAGTCCGTCGGGACACGACTGGGAGACCCAGTACTTC.

The chain combines TRBV21-1 with TRBJ2-7; the table's D call, TRBD1, has no DNA check behind it. TRBV21-1 is assigned pseudogene status. The CDR3 is made up of 14 amino acids. CDR3 residues: CASSGRTGTYEQYF. CDR3 nucleotides: TGTGCCAGCAGCGGACGGACAGGGACCTACGAGCAGTACTTC.

The chain joins TRBV6-5 to TRBJ1-2; the D gene is possibly TRBD1 (6 bases). The germline CDR1 and CDR2 sequences are MNHEY and SVGAGI. V shed 6 bases and J shed 6 bases, with 14 bases lying between them. CDR3 size: 13 residues. Here the CDR3 reads CASRMGAENGYTF. In DNA form, the CDR3 reads TGTGCCAGCAGAATGGGGGCGGAAAATGGCTACACCTTC.

This chain joins TRBV16 and TRBJ1-2, with 12 nucleotides matching TRBD1. The CDR3 extends over 17 amino acids. From germline, CDR1 is KGHSY and CDR2 FQNENV. Unmatched junction bases numbered 13, after V lost 4 bases and J lost 7 bases. The CDR3 sequence is CASSPSVAGTGGGGYTF. The CDR3 bases are TGTGCCAGCAGCCCAAGCGTAGCCGGGACAGGGGGCGGTGGCTACACCTTC. Full variable domain (remainder filled in from reference TRBV16 and TRBJ1-2): GEEVAQTPKHLVRGEGQKAKLYCAPIKGHSYVFWYQQVLKNEFKFLISFQNENVFDETGMPKERFSAKCLPNSPCSLEIQATKLEDSAVYFCASSPSVAGTGGGGYTFGSGTRLTVV.

The chain couples TRBV18 to TRBJ2-7, with D possibly being TRBD2 (6 bases). This CDR3 has 13 amino acids. Trimming took off 6 bases at V and 1 base at J, with 10 bases between the two ends. Germline assignment: CDR1 KGHSH and CDR2 LQKENI. The CDR3 is CASSSGVSYEQYF. For the CDR3, the DNA is TGTGCCAGCTCGTCGGGGGTTTCCTACGAGCAGTACTTC.

The CDR3 region is CASSTEEGLAGGTDTQYF. DNA of the CDR3: TGCGCCAGCAGCACCGAGGAGGGACTAGCGGGGGGAACAGATACGCAGTATTTT. This chain uses TRBV4-1 with TRBJ2-3; TRBD2 matches 15 bases. V gave up 5 bases and J gave up 3 bases; unmatched junction bases: 9. CDR1 and CDR2 from the germline V gene are MGHRA and YSYEKL. The CDR3 has 18 residues.

The chain is built from TRBV6-2 or TRBV6-3 and TRBJ2-1; 8 nucleotides align to TRBD1. The length of the CDR3 is 12 residues. V was pared by 2 bases and J by 16 bases, with 7 bases of the junction left unmatched. The germline gives CDR1 MNHEY, CDR2 SVGEGT. The chain's CDR3 is CASSYPGTGNFF. The CDR3 DNA is TGTGCCAGCAGTTACCCCGGGACAGGAAACTTCTTC.

A remark on this clone: No conserved phenylalanine or tryptophan is present at the end of the CDR3, so a read error is the likely explanation. The genes are TRBV4-1 and TRBJ2-7; 8 nucleotides agree with TRBD2. With 2 bases clipped from V and 2 bases from J, the junction kept 8 bases outside the gene matches. In germline, CDR1 is MGHRA, CDR2 YSYEKL. This CDR3 is built from 16 residues. DNA of the CDR3: TGCGCCAGCAGCCAACCCCCGGGGGGGACGGCCTACGAGCAGTACCTC. Translation gives CASSQPPGGTAYEQYL.

The chain links TRBV5-4 to TRBJ2-2, with 7 bases aligning to TRBD1. The V gene's germline CDR1 is SGHNT and CDR2 YYREEE (reference sequence). V shed 4 bases, J shed 7 bases, and the junction held 10 bases outside the gene matches. CDR3 length: 15 residues. CDR3: CASSRQGAPGGELFF. As DNA, the CDR3 is TGTGCCAGCAGCCGACAGGGCGCCCCTGGCGGGGAGCTGTTTTTT.

The chain is built from TRBV29-1 and TRBJ2-7; D gene unclear. Germline V gene lookup returns CDR1 SQVTM and CDR2 ANQGSEA. This CDR3 spans 12 amino acids. Between the trimmed V and J ends, which lost 4 bases and 2 bases, there was a span of 9 bases. The CDR3 protein is CSVVGEPYEQYF. CDR3 bases: TGCAGCGTTGTTGGAGAACCCTACGAGCAGTACTTC.